The sequence of this T cell receptor beta chain was determined in a study of cytomegalovirus exposure and HLA in healthy donors. Study observations and caveats: Across donors, sequencing depth was assumed by presence/absence analyses to be roughly uniform.

This clone was seen only once. Its antigen is not identified. Primers: 60 Vbeta forward and 13 Jbeta reverse. Using immunoSEQ multiplex PCR, the repertoire was profiled, and TCRdb retains in-frame clones only, with some absent. The sample yields 80,000 to 100,000 clones, over 75% seen once. The TCR comes from a man between 35 and 55 years old in good health and CMV-seropositive. The sequenced sample was PBMCs.

The chain's CDR3 is CASSPAGNTIYF. Written as DNA, the CDR3 is TGCGCCAGCAGTCCCGCGGGAAACACCATATATTTT. The chain has TRBV10-2 and TRBJ1-3; no reliable D call. The CDR3 runs to 12 residues. Germline-derived CDR1 and CDR2 are WSHSY and SAAADI. V lost 5 bases and J 4 bases, leaving 6 bases between the germline ends.